What follows describes a single T cell receptor (beta chain). Its antigen is not yet known. Qualities for individual bases were not recorded, and no much larger clone is one base off. Using the deep immunoSEQ assay, multiplex PCR amplified TCR CDR3 regions from genomic DNA. Extracted genomic DNA from each cell subset was spread evenly across all wells of several immunoSEQ 96-well plates, with each plate serving as a replicate. Each replicate PCR for sorted subsets received roughly 200 ng genomic DNA, equal to about 30,000 T cell genomes. The purified libraries were quantified using a Qubit 3.0 fluorometer, sized with a Bioanalyzer 2100, and then quantified again using the KAPA Library Quantification kit. Every immunoSEQ 96-well plate was sequenced on a dedicated single-read 150-cycle Illumina NextSeq 550 flow cell. On the authors' methods: Because only junctional sequences without quality scores were contained in the immunoSEQ output, filtering matching that applied to full-length reads could not be performed. To assign V/J genes and CDR3, sequences were annotated using PyIR, a Python wrapper for IgBLAST v1.9, with IMGT germline references. Reads with weak V/J assignments (E-value above 1e-6), missing CDR3, stop codons, out-of-frame junctions, or ambiguous translated residues were removed. A V3J clonotype was defined by an identical inferred V gene, J gene, and CDR3 amino acid sequence. The percentage overlap between two repertoires was calculated by dividing the number of shared unique clonotypes by the size of the smaller repertoire. RTK rarefaction, the Chao1 estimator, and Recon v2.1 estimates of unobserved clonotypes were used to assess repertoire richness. Generation probabilities for all TCRbeta clonotypes obtained by the gDNA method from a handful of donors were computed using OLGA. The source is immuneACCESS, and TCRdb retained only in-frame sequences with V and J called. Part of the clones is not carried over; for the studies checked, unresolved V genes explain less than half of this, and the remainder is unexplained. V, J and clone size are taken as reported in that table, and D and trimming were inferred from the DNA itself. In this sample the table shows roughly 2,000,000 clones, about 95% of which occur a single time. The ten biggest clones cover approximately 1.2% of the sample.

This record belongs to a study of shared clonotypes between healthy human individuals (dated by TCRdb to 2018 to 2020). Looking at the study overall: The cohort included three men and two women between 18 and 49 years of age. For each donor, CD4 naive and CD4 memory were each run on three plates, CD8 naive on two plates, and CD8 memory on one plate. To estimate repertoire size and how much clonotypes are shared between individuals, the study performed deep sequencing of blood TCR repertoires from roughly five healthy adults. To increase sequencing depth and limit assay-specific biases, TCR repertoire library preparation and sequencing were carried out by different laboratories using diverse techniques. Per donor, leukapheresis produced somewhere between about 0.8 and 9 billion PBMCs. General study outcomes and caveats: Sampling was restricted to blood, and TCR repertoires in tissue are likely to differ from TCR repertoires in blood. Larger estimated clonotype richness was generally found for naive subsets than for memory subsets. Incomplete sequencing was indicated by rarefaction of sorted-subset datasets, despite the large sequencing depth. Pairwise subsampling led to the expectation that sequencing depth would affect the degree of clonotype sharing among donors. Compared with non-shared clonotypes, the clonotypes found in all four sorted-subset donors had higher generation probabilities. Across a few donors, roughly 5.1% of naive CD4, around 3.3% of naive CD8, under 2.5% of memory CD4, and 0.4% of memory CD8 clonotypes were shared. Because the study included only a small number of donors, the genetic and exposure-history diversity represented was limited.

V lost 6 bases and J lost 1 base; the stretch between them is 14 bases long. Including the terminal cysteine and phenylalanine, the CDR3 comprises 15 residues. Only CDR3 DNA is held: 45 bases, read in frame from base 1. The germline V gene (reference sequence) gives CDR1 as SEHNR and CDR2 as FQNEAQ. CD8 naive samples consisted of CD45RO-negative cells that were positively selected for CCR7, yielding a CD45RA+CCR7+ population without TemRA cells. The donors were healthy, HIV-negative adults with no recently reported acute infections or vaccinations. Only Caucasian adults living in Nashville, Tennessee, USA were represented among the donors. Blood was obtained by leukapheresis, after which PBMCs were separated by Ficoll-Histopaque density gradient centrifugation and cryopreserved in liquid nitrogen vapor phase. Analytical flow cytometry was used to check the purity and quantity of every magnetically sorted T cell population. Genomic DNA was isolated from every sorted fraction and measured by UV absorbance on a Nanodrop 2000c.

The receptor was isolated from a man in his late teens or twenties in good health. The chain is encoded by TRBV7-9 joined to TRBJ2-3, with a tentative D gene TRBD2 over 6 matching bases. Source material: naive CD8+ T cells sorted from blood. The sample's cell subset or site, from its label and the paper: CD45RA+CCR7+. CDR3 loop: CASRRPGEGTDTQYF. The nucleotide sequence reads TGTGCCAGCAGAAGACCGGGGGAAGGCACAGATACGCAGTATTTT. Outside the CDR3, residues come from the reference TRBV7-9 and TRBJ2-3 proteins, so the full variable domain is: DTGVSQNPRHKITKRGQNVTFRCDPISEHNRLYWYRQTLGQGPEFLTYFQNEAQLEKSRLLSDRFSAERPKGSFSTLEIQRTEQGDSAMYLCASRRPGEGTDTQYFGPGTRLTVL.